Below, 9 T cell receptor beta chains from the same sample are listed, as sequenced in a study of T cells in Graves' hyperthyroidism and ophthalmopathy. The investigators amplified TCR beta CDR3 regions from RNA transcripts. The HTBI primer set served for first-round RT-PCR of the TCR CDR3. TCRdb processed the multiplex PCR reads anew with MiXCR; each CDR3 protein has one entry. The data show hundreds of thousands of distinct CDR3 sequences, 14% seen once. What was sequenced was blood. These receptors all stem from a woman between 18 and 30 years old with Graves' hyperthyroidism.

This clonotype was recorded a few times. This chain joins TRBV5-1 and TRBJ2-7, with D possibly matching TRBD2 (6 bases). Germline CDR1 SGHRS, CDR2 YFSETQ. V was shortened by 4 bases and J by 5 bases, with 40 bases between the two germline ends. The CDR3 is made up of 22 amino acids. The CDR3 loop is CASSTDYKLGFPGLRVLNEQYF. DNA for the CDR3: TGCGCCAGCAGCACCGACTATAAACTTGGATTTCCGGGACTGCGTGTGTTGAACGAGCAGTACTTC. The complete variable domain, with remaining parts taken from reference TRBV5-1 and TRBJ2-7, reads KAGVTQTPRYLIKTRGQQVTLSCSPISGHRSVSWYQQTPGQGLQFLFEYFSETQRNKGNFPGRFSGRQFSNSRSEMNVSTLELGDSALYLCASSTDYKLGFPGLRVLNEQYFGPGTRLTVT.

Ten or more counts support this clonotype. V gene TRBV11-2 combines with J gene TRBJ2-1, with 8 bases lining up with TRBD2. The V gene end was trimmed by 7 bases and the J gene end by 2 bases; junction bases not matched to a gene: 4. CDR3 length: 14 amino acids. Germline V lookup: CDR1 SGHAT, CDR2 FQNNGV. The CDR3 protein is CASMIGRAYNEQFF. CDR3 coding DNA: TGTGCCAGCATGATCGGGAGGGCCTACAATGAGCAGTTCTTC.

This clonotype has ten or more counts. This chain connects TRBV28 to TRBJ1-4; D uncertain. This CDR3 region has 15 residues. Deletions cut 6 bases from V and 7 bases from J, with 18 bases between. From germline, CDR1 is MDHEN and CDR2 SYDVKM. Here the CDR3 DNA reads TGTGCCAGCAGCTCTCAACTCACCCTGGGTGAAAAACTGTTTTTT. Its protein is CASSSQLTLGEKLFF.

The chain links TRBV5-8 to TRBJ2-1; no clear D. The germline V gene has CDR1 SGHTS and CDR2 YDEGEE. V was shortened by 10 bases and J by 8 bases, with 19 bases between the two germline ends. The CDR3 contains 13 residues. CDR3 amino acids: CAGDYVSPHEQFF. The CDR3 DNA reads TGTGCCGGCGATTACGTGAGCCCCCATGAGCAGTTCTTC.

This chain connects TRBV4-1 to TRBJ2-1, with D unresolved. Trimming stripped 1 base from V and 1 base from J, with 5 bases between. The germline V gene has CDR1 MGHRA and CDR2 YSYEKL. The CDR3 runs to 14 residues. The CDR3 coding sequence is TGCGCCAGCAGCCAAGCCATGTCCTACAATGAGCAGTTCTTC. It codes for CASSQAMSYNEQFF.

The gene calls are TRBV14 and TRBJ2-6, with TRBD2 as a possible D gene (5 bases). Germline values: CDR1 SGHDN, CDR2 FVKESK. There are 19 residues in the CDR3. V dropped 2 bases and J dropped 0 bases, with 17 bases sitting between them. This CDR3 reads CASSQMERERYSGANVLTF. The DNA of the CDR3 is TGTGCCAGCAGCCAAATGGAGAGGGAGCGATACTCTGGGGCCAACGTCCTGACTTTC.

This clonotype occurred many times. The DNA for the CDR3 is TGTGCCTGGAGACAGACAGCCAACTCCTACGAGCAGTACTTC. This gives the protein CAWRQTANSYEQYF. The rearrangement joins TRBV30 to TRBJ2-7; perhaps TRBD1 as D (5 bases). The V end lost 3 bases, the J end lost 0 bases, and 12 bases lay between the germline ends. Per the germline V gene, CDR1 is GTSNPN and CDR2 is SVGIG (reference sequence). The CDR3 has 14 amino acids.

This clonotype came up a few times. The V and J genes are TRBV7-9 and TRBJ1-4; 7 nucleotides align to TRBD1. CDR3 size: 16 residues. With V trimmed by 5 bases and J by 2 bases, 8 bases remained unmatched. Germline CDR1 is SEHNR and CDR2 is FQNEAQ (reference sequence). CDR3 in amino acids: CASSPRARGTNEKLFF. DNA for the CDR3: TGTGCCAGCAGCCCCAGGGCCAGGGGGACTAATGAAAAACTGTTTTTT.

V is TRBV25-1 and J is TRBJ2-5; 10 bases align to TRBD1. CDR1 and CDR2 from the germline V gene are MGHDK and SYGVNS. The CDR3 runs to 17 residues. With 3 bases clipped from V and 4 bases from J, the junction kept 11 bases outside the gene matches. The CDR3 region is CASSDPWDRGSRETQYF. CDR3 nucleotides: TGTGCCAGCAGTGACCCCTGGGACAGGGGCTCTAGAGAGACCCAGTACTTC.